The rows below give T cell receptor beta chains drawn from one sample of a study of control samples from healthy donors and cancer patients. The data were produced by immunoSEQ multiplex PCR, yet TCRdb's version contains in-frame clones alone and is incomplete. The sample includes 200,000 or so clones, 90% to 95% seen only once; the top ten take approximately 1.6%. Sequenced input: blood. The receptors stem from a man aged 50-60 years in good health. The CDR3 runs from the conserved cysteine through the conserved F or W. Fields, in order: V gene, clone size, J gene, D gene, CDR3 protein, CDR3 DNA. D genes are given only for firm matches. Some rows mark clone size as missing; the rest say once, few, many or name a class of expanded clone.

>TRBV7-9|.|TRBJ1-1|.
CASSFAENTEAFF
TGTGCCAGCAGCTTCGCAGAGAACACTGAAGCTTTCTTT
>TRBV6-1|.|TRBJ1-2|TRBD1
CASSDSVQGGRTYGYTF
TGTGCCAGCAGTGATTCAGTACAGGGGGGCAGAACATATGGCTACACCTTC
>TRBV7-9|.|TRBJ1-1|.
CASSSRGIAEAFF
TGTGCCAGCAGCTCCCGGGGAATCGCTGAAGCTTTCTTT
>TRBV7-9|.|TRBJ1-1|TRBD1
CASSWGQGAVTEAFF
TGTGCCAGCAGCTGGGGACAGGGGGCTGTCACTGAAGCTTTCTTT
>TRBV7-6|.|TRBJ2-2|.
CASSLALPTAANTGELFF
TGTGCCAGCAGCTTAGCCCTACCGACAGCTGCGAACACCGGGGAGCTGTTTTTT
>TRBV7-3|.|TRBJ2-1|TRBD2
CASSLSGSGGSHNEQFF
TGTGCCAGCAGCTTAAGTGGTAGCGGGGGGTCCCACAATGAGCAGTTCTTC
>TRBV3-1/TRBV3-2|.|TRBJ1-6|.
CASSQEGPPPDSPLHF
TGTGCCAGCAGCCAAGAAGGACCTCCACCAGATTCACCCCTCCACTTT
>TRBV10-3|.|TRBJ1-2|TRBD1
CAISEVSQGYGYTF
TGTGCCATCAGTGAGGTCTCACAGGGGTATGGCTACACCTTC
>TRBV29-1|.|TRBJ1-1|.
CSTGKNTEAFF
TGCAGCACAGGGAAGAACACTGAAGCTTTCTTT
>TRBV5-1|.|TRBJ2-5|.
CASRDTPAGLETQYF
TGCGCCAGCAGGGACACCCCCGCAGGATTGGAGACCCAGTACTTC
>TRBV11-2|.|TRBJ1-2|.
CASSASYVRGYGYTF
TGTGCCAGCAGCGCCAGCTATGTGAGGGGCTATGGCTACACCTTC
>TRBV9|.|TRBJ1-5|.
CASSVAGSQPQHF
TGTGCCAGCAGCGTTGCGGGGTCTCAGCCCCAGCATTTT
>TRBV2|.|TRBJ1-2|.
CASSRDTSYGYTF
TGTGCCAGCAGCCGGGACACCTCCTATGGCTACACCTTC
>TRBV5-1|.|TRBJ1-3|.
CASSWGLSSGNTIYF
TGCGCCAGCAGCTGGGGCTTGAGCTCTGGAAACACCATATATTTT
>TRBV6-5|.|TRBJ1-5|.
CARNGVQPQHF
TGTGCCAGAAATGGGGTTCAGCCCCAGCATTTT
>TRBV28|.|TRBJ1-2|.
CASSSTRGDGYTF
TGTGCCAGCAGTTCTACAAGAGGGGATGGCTACACCTTC
>TRBV3-1/TRBV3-2|.|TRBJ2-3|.
CASSPRGRTDTQYF
TGTGCCAGCAGCCCGCGGGGCAGGACAGATACGCAGTATTTT
>TRBV5-6|.|TRBJ1-6|.
CASSPRDIVVALHF
TGTGCCAGCAGCCCACGGGACATAGTTGTGGCCCTCCACTTT
>TRBV6-2/TRBV6-3|.|TRBJ1-5|.
CASSSGQTAHNQPQHF
TGTGCCAGCAGTTCCGGACAGACCGCCCACAATCAGCCCCAGCATTTT
>TRBV28|.|TRBJ1-1|.
CASSRTGNTEAFF
TGTGCCAGCAGCCGAACGGGGAACACTGAAGCTTTCTTT
>TRBV4-2|.|TRBJ1-6|.
CASSQDRNGLSSYNSPLHF
TGTGCCAGCAGCCAAGATAGAAACGGCCTAAGCTCCTATAATTCACCCCTCCACTTT
>TRBV6-5|.|TRBJ2-7|.
CATAGPPIYEQYF
TGTGCCACCGCGGGACCACCCATCTACGAGCAGTACTTC
>TRBV5-1|.|TRBJ2-1|TRBD1
CASSLASGQGRYNEQFF
TGCGCCAGCAGCTTGGCGTCAGGACAGGGGCGATACAATGAGCAGTTCTTC
>TRBV6-5|once|TRBJ1-2|.
CASSYADVTYGYTF
TGTGCCAGCAGTTACGCGGACGTTACCTATGGCTACACCTTC
>TRBV5-1|once|TRBJ1-3|.
CASSRATGSGNTIYF
TGCGCCAGCAGCCGGGCGACGGGCTCTGGAAACACCATATATTTT
>TRBV7-8|.|TRBJ1-3|TRBD1
CASSARDRGDSAIYF
TGTGCCAGCAGCGCCCGGGACAGGGGCGATAGCGCCATATATTTT
>TRBV5-1|.|TRBJ1-1|TRBD1
CASSFPGGAGAFF
TGCGCCAGCAGCTTCCCAGGGGGCGCGGGAGCTTTCTTT
>TRBV10-2|once|TRBJ1-3|.
CASTGNPGNTIYF
TGCGCCAGCACAGGAAATCCTGGAAACACCATATATTTT
>TRBV7-9|.|TRBJ1-5|.
CASGHGANQPQHF
TGTGCCAGCGGGCATGGCGCCAATCAGCCCCAGCATTTT
>TRBV5-1|.|TRBJ1-2|.
CASSSREGGLYGYTF
TGCGCCAGCAGCTCCCGCGAGGGGGGCCTCTATGGCTACACCTTC
>TRBV25-1|.|TRBJ1-6|.
CASRPSQGGSPLHF
TGTGCCAGCAGACCCTCACAGGGAGGCTCACCCCTCCACTTT
>TRBV5-6|.|TRBJ1-4|.
CASSFSRLNEKLFF
TGTGCCAGCAGCTTCAGTAGGCTTAATGAAAAACTGTTTTTT
>TRBV3-1/TRBV3-2|once|TRBJ1-3|.
CASRSSLSSGNTIYF
TGTGCCAGCAGGAGTTCCTTATCCTCTGGAAACACCATATATTTT
>TRBV24-1|.|TRBJ1-6|.
CATSRGWNSPLHF
TGTGCCACCTCGCGGGGGTGGAATTCACCCCTCCACTTT
>TRBV4-2|.|TRBJ1-5|TRBD1
CASSVDRGSQPQHF
TGTGCCAGCAGCGTAGACAGGGGATCCCAGCCCCAGCATTTT
>TRBV29-1|.|TRBJ1-2|.
CSVDGGNYGYTF
TGCAGCGTTGACGGGGGCAACTATGGCTACACCTTC
>TRBV5-1|.|TRBJ1-1|.
CASSLTGPNTEAFF
TGCGCCAGCAGCTTGACAGGGCCGAACACTGAAGCTTTCTTT
>TRBV19|.|TRBJ1-6|TRBD1
CASTQDRGYNSPLHF
TGTGCCAGTACCCAGGACAGGGGCTATAATTCACCCCTCCACTTT
>TRBV4-1|.|TRBJ2-2|.
CASSQGFGTGELFF
TGCGCCAGCAGCCAAGGTTTCGGCACCGGGGAGCTGTTTTTT
>TRBV5-4|.|TRBJ2-7|TRBD1
CASSLGQGVGEQYF
TGTGCCAGCAGCTTGGGACAGGGCGTGGGGGAGCAGTACTTC
>TRBV4-1|.|TRBJ2-5|.
CASSQGGWGETQYF
TGCGCCAGCAGCCAAGGGGGCTGGGGGGAGACCCAGTACTTC
>TRBV4-1|once|TRBJ1-1|TRBD1
CASSVRTGGTEAFF
TGCGCCAGCAGCGTCCGAACAGGGGGCACTGAAGCTTTCTTT
>TRBV10-3|once|TRBJ2-2|TRBD2
CAISTGTSGGAGELFF
TGTGCCATCAGTACCGGGACTAGCGGGGGCGCCGGGGAGCTGTTTTTT
>TRBV6-6|once|TRBJ2-1|.
CASSSGTLSYNEQFF
TGTGCCAGCAGTTCCGGGACTCTCTCCTACAATGAGCAGTTCTTC
>TRBV5-8|.|TRBJ1-2|.
CASSKRIGGEYGYTF
TGTGCCAGCAGCAAACGTATCGGGGGAGAGTATGGCTACACCTTC
>TRBV21-1|.|TRBJ1-1|.
CASSKEGNEAFF
TGTGCCAGCAGCAAGGAGGGGAACGAAGCTTTCTTT
>TRBV6-5|.|TRBJ1-6|TRBD1
CASSSQYTGGNSPLHF
TGTGCCAGCAGTTCACAATATACAGGGGGAAATTCACCCCTCCACTTT
>TRBV7-8|.|TRBJ1-6|.
CASSSWSSYNSPLHF
TGTGCCAGCAGCTCCTGGAGCTCCTATAATTCACCCCTCCACTTT
>TRBV15|once|TRBJ2-1|.
CATSRGFQGQFF
TGTGCCACCAGCAGAGGGTTCCAGGGGCAGTTCTTC
>TRBV28|.|TRBJ2-6|TRBD1
CASKQGVPYSGANVLTF
TGTGCCAGCAAACAGGGGGTCCCATACTCTGGGGCCAACGTCCTGACTTTC
>TRBV5-1|.|TRBJ2-2|.
CASSLMQTTTGELFF
TGCGCCAGCAGCTTAATGCAAACCACCACCGGGGAGCTGTTTTTT
>TRBV6-6|.|TRBJ1-2|.
CASTTGTGNGGYTF
TGTGCCAGCACCACAGGTACAGGAAACGGTGGCTACACCTTC
>TRBV6-1|.|TRBJ2-5|TRBD2
CASSEEGRAQETQYF
TGTGCCAGCAGTGAAGAAGGGAGGGCACAAGAGACCCAGTACTTC